The clone carrying this T cell receptor (beta chain) was found a few times. Its target is unknown. The data derive from a study of long-term antiretroviral therapy in people with HIV. Overall study findings and caveats: No data on ART adherence, viral resistance or therapy changes. Post-treatment diversity went higher with ART but stayed below transplant donor controls.

The ends were cut back, 3 bases at V and 3 bases at J, with 15 bases in the middle. CDR1 SGHKS and CDR2 YYEKEE come from the germline V gene (reference sequence). The length of the CDR3 is 15 residues. Assay version v3.0 of immunoSEQ was used, and it was run at survey level. This table comes from immunoSEQ multiplex PCR, and its TCRdb copy is limited to in-frame clones, with some not included. The sample carries roughly 25,000 clones, about 79% recorded once. This chain joins TRBV5-5 and TRBJ1-1; the D is unclear. The source material was unsorted PBMCs, sampled 0.7 years before starting antiretroviral therapy. The TCR sequence derives from a man aged 25 to 45 with HIV. CDR3 amino acids: CASSSLGRSYTEAFF. The CDR3 nucleotides read TGTGCCAGCAGCTCGCTCGGCAGGAGTTACACTGAAGCTTTCTTT.